The TCR beta chain described here comes from a study of shared clonotypes between healthy human individuals. The study, taken as a whole, reports: Generally, naive subsets came out with larger estimated richness than memory subsets. Only blood was sampled; tissue repertoires likely differ.

The authors' processing: ImmunoSEQ output held junction-only sequences without quality scores, so filtering differed. The method was immunoSEQ multiplex PCR; TCRdb's version includes in-frame clones alone and lacks a portion of them. For V, J and clone size, that table is used; D and trimming come from the DNA. In the table there are about 2,200,000 clones, approximately 94% of which are singletons. Germline CDR1 is MDHEN and CDR2 is SYDVKM. The CDR3 spans 14 residues. With 5 bases clipped from V and 7 bases from J, the junction kept 8 bases outside the gene matches. With regard to this clone: The antigen is unknown.

The naive CD8 population came from CD45RO-negative cells selected for CCR7, without terminally differentiated effector memory CD45RA+ cells. The clonotype was recovered from a man between 18 and 29 years old in good health. Some clones in this sample may be carry-over from other donors' samples. Sequenced: naive CD8+ T cells from PBMCs. The chain carries TRBV28 and TRBJ1-5, with 7 bases that match TRBD1. CDR3 protein: CASSPTGVEQPQHF. DNA of the CDR3: TGTGCCAGCAGTCCTACAGGGGTAGAACAGCCCCAGCATTTT.